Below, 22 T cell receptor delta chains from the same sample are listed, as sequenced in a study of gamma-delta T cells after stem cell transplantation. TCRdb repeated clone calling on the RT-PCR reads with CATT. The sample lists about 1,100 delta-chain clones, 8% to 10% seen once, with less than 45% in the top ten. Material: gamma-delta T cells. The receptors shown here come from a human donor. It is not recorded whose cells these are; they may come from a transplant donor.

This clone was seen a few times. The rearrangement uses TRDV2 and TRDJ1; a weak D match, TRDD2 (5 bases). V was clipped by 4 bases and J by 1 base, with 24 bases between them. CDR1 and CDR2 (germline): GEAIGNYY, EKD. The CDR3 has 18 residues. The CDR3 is CACDPMTTPVISTDKLIF. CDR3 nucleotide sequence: TGTGCCTGTGATCCTATGACCACTCCAGTGATCAGCACCGATAAACTCATCTTT.

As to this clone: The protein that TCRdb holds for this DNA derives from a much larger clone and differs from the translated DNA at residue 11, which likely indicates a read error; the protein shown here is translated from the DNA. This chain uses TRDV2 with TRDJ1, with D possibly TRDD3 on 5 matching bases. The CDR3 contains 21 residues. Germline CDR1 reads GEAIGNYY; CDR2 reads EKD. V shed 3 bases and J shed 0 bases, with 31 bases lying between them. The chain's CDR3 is CACDAISGGVRGFSYTDKLIF. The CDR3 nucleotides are TGTGCCTGTGACGCCATCTCTGGCGGTGTACGGGGGTTTTCGTACACCGATAAACTCATCTTT.

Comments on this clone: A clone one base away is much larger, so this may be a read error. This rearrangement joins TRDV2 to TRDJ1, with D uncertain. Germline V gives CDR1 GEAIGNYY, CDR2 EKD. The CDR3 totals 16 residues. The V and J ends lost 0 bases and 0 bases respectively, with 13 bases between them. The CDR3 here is CACDTGGTPYTDKLIF. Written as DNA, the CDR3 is TGTGCCTGTGACACCGGTGGGACCCCGTACACCGATAAACTCATCTTT.

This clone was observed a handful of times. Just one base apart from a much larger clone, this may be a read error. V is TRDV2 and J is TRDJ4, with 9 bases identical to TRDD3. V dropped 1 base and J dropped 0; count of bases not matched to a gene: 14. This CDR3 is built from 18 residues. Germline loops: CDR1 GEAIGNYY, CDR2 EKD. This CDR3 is CACDTVRTGGGVARPLIF. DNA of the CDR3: TGTGCCTGTGACACTGTACGAACTGGGGGAGGGGTGGCCAGACCCCTGATCTTT.

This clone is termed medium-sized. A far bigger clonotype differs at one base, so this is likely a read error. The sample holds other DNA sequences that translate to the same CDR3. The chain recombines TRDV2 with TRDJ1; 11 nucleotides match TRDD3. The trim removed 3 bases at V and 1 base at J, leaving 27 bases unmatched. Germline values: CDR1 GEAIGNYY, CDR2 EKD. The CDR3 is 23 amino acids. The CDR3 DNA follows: TGTGCCTGTGACTTGTTACTGGGGGATAATACCCCGAATACCGGGCATTCCACCGATAAACTCATCTTT. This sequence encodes CACDLLLGDNTPNTGHSTDKLIF.

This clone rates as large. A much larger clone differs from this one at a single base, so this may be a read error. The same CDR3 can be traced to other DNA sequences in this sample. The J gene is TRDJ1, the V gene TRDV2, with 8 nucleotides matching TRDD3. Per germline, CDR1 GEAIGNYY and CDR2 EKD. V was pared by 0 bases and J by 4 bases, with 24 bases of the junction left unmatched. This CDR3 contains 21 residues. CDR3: CACDTVPGGTSLYPGVDKLIF. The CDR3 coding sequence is TGTGCCTGTGACACCGTGCCTGGGGGAACTTCCCTCTACCCTGGAGTCGATAAACTCATCTTT.

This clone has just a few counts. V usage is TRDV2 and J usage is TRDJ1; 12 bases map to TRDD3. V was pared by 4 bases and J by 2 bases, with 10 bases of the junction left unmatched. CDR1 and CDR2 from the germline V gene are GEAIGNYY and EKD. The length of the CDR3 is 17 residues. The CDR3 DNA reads TGTGCCTGTGATCCCCTGGGGGATACGGGGCTTACCGATAAACTCATCTTT. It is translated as CACDPLGDTGLTDKLIF.

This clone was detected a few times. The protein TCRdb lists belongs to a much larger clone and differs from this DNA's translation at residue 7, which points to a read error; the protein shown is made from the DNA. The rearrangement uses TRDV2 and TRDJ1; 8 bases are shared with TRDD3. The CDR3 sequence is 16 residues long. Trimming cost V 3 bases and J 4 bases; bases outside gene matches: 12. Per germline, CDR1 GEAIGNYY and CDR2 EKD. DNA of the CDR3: TGTGCCTGTGACCCTCTACGGGGGGATAAGAACGATAAACTCATCTTT. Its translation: CACDPLRGDKNDKLIF.

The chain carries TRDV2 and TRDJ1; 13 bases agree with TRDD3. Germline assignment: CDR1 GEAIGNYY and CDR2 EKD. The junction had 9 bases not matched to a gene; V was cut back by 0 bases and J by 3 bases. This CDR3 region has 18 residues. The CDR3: CACDTLPTGGYGADKLIF. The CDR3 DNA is TGTGCCTGTGACACCCTTCCCACTGGGGGATACGGGGCCGATAAACTCATCTTT.

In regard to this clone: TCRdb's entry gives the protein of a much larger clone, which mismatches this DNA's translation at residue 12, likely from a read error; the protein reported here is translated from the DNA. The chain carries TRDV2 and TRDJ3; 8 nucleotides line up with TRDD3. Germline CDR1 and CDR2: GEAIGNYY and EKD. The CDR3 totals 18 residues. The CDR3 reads CACDITGGTSWGTRQMFF. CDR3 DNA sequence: TGTGCCTGTGACATTACTGGGGGTACCTCCTGGGGCACCCGACAGATGTTTTTC.

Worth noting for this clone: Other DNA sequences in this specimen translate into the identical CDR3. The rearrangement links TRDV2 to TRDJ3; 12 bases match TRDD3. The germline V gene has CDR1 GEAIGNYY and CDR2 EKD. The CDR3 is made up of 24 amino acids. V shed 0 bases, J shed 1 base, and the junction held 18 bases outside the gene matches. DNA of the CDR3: TGTGCCTGTGACACCGGGGGACTGGGGGATACATCCCCTAAATCTTCCTGGGACACCCGACAGATGTTTTTC. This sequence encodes CACDTGGLGDTSPKSSWDTRQMFF.

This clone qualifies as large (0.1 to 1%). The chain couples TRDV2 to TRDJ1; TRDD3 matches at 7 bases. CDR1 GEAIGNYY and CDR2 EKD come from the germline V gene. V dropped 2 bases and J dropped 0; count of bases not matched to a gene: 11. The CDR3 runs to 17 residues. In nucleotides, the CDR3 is TGTGCCTGTGACATCCTATCTACGCTGGGGGACACCGATAAACTCATCTTT. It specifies CACDILSTLGDTDKLIF.

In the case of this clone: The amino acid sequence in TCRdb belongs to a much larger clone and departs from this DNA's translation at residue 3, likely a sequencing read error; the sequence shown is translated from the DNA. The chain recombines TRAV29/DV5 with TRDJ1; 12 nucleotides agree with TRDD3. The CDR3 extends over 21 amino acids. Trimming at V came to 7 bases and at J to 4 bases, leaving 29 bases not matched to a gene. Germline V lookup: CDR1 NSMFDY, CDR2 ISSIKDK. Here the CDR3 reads CATGPASFLRWGIRIHDKLIF. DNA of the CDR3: TGTGCAACAGGACCCGCATCTTTCCTTCGCTGGGGGATACGGATTCACGATAAACTCATCTTT.

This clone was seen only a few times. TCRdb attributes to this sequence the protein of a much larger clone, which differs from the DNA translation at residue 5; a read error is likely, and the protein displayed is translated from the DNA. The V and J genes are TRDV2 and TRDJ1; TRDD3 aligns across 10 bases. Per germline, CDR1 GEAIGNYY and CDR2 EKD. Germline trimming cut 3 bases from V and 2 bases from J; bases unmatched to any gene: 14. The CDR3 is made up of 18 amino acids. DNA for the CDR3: TGTGCCTGTGACGCCGTCGCTACGTTGGGGGATACAACCGATAAACTCATCTTT. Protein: CACDAVATLGDTTDKLIF.

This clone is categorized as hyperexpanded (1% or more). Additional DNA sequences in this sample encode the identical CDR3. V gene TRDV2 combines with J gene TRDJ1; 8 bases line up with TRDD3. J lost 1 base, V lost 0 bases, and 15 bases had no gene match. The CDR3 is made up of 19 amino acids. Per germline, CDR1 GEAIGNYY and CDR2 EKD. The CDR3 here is CACDTVSLGDRLPTDKLIF. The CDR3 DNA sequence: TGTGCCTGTGACACCGTTTCCTTGGGGGATCGATTACCCACCGATAAACTCATCTTT.

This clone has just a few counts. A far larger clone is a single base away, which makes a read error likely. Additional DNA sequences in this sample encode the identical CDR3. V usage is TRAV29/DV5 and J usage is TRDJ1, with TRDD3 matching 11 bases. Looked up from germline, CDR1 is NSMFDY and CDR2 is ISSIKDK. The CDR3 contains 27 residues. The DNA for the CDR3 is TGTGCAGCGAGCGAGGTTGGTTTCTATCACCTTCCACCATACTCGATACTGGGGGATATTGTATCCGATAAACTCATCTTT. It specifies CAASEVGFYHLPPYSILGDIVSDKLIF. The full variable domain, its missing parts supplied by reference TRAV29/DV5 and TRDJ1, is DQQVKQNSPSLSVQEGRISILNCDYTNSMFDYFLWYKKYPAEGPTFLISISSIKDKNEDGRFTVFLNKSAKHLSLHIVPSQPGDSAVYFCAASEVGFYHLPPYSILGDIVSDKLIFGKGTRVTVEP.

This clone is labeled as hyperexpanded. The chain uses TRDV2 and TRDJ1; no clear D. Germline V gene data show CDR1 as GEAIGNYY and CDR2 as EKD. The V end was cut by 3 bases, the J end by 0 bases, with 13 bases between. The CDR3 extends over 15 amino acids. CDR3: CACDSLLSYTDKLIF. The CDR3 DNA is TGTGCCTGTGACTCACTTTTGAGCTACACCGATAAACTCATCTTT.

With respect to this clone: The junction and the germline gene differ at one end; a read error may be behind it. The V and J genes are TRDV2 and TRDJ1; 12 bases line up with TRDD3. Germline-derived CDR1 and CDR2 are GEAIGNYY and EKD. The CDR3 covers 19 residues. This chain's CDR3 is CASAPLTSGGYARIDNLIF. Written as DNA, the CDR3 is TGTGCCAGTGCCCCGTTGACCTCTGGGGGATACGCCCGCATCGATAACCTCATCTTT.

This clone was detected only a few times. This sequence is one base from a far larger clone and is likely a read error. The CDR3 reads CACDAVSLGDRLPTDKLIF. The DNA for the CDR3 is TGTGCCTGTGACGCCGTTTCCTTGGGGGATCGATTACCCACCGATAAACTCATCTTT. This chain uses TRDV2 with TRDJ1; 8 bases are shared with TRDD3. Germline V lookup: CDR1 GEAIGNYY, CDR2 EKD. The length of the CDR3 is 19 residues. Unmatched junction bases numbered 18, after V lost 3 bases and J lost 1 base.

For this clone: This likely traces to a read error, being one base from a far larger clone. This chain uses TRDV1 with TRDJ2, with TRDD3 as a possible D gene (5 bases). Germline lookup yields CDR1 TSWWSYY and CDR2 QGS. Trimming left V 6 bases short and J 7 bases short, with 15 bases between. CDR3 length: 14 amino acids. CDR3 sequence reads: CALGRGLGVAQLFF. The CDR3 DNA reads TGTGCTCTTGGCCGGGGGCTAGGAGTAGCACAACTCTTCTTT.

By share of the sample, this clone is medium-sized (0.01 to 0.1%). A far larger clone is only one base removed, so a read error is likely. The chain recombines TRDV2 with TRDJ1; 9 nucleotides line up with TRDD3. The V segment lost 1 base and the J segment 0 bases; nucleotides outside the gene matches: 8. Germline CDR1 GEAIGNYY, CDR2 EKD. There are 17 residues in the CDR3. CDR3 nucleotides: TGTGCCTGTGACACTGTCAGGGGATACGCGGACACCGATAAACTCATCTTT. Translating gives CACDTVRGYADTDKLIF.

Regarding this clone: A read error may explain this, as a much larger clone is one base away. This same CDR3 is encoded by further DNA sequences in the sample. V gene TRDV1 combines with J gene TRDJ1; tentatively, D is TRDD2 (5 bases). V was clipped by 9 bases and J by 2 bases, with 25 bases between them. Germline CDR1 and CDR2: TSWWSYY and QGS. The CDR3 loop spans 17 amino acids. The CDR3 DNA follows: TGTGCTCTCTCCCCACCCTACTCCGCCCCTAGTACCGATAAACTCATCTTT. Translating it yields CALSPPYSAPSTDKLIF.